This T cell receptor beta chain was identified during a study of CD8 T cells in Susac syndrome. CDR3 length: 16 residues. Germline CDR1 is SGHNT and CDR2 is YYREEE (reference sequence). Trimming pared 2 bases from V and 4 bases from J, leaving 17 bases between. Sequencing of TCR beta was performed on blood CD8+ and CD4+ T cells. RNA was extracted with the RNeasy kit, and a quantity of 0.5 to 1 ug was reverse transcribed using random hexamers. Across 54 Vbeta and 13 Jbeta, immunoSEQ multiplex PCR amplified TCR beta CDR3. TCRdb re-analysed the immunoSEQ multiplex PCR reads in MiXCR, keeping a single row per CDR3 protein. This sample has hundreds of thousands of distinct CDR3 sequences, with 80% to 95% found just once.

This chain links TRBV5-4 with TRBJ2-3; D might be TRBD2 (6 bases). Sequencing input: CD8+ T cells from PBMCs. The sequence came from a human donor with multiple sclerosis. In DNA form, the CDR3 reads TGTGCCAGCAGCTTCGAGGGCGGAGGGAGTGCAGATACGCAGTATTTT. Its protein is CASSFEGGGSADTQYF.